This T cell receptor beta chain was documented in a study of shared clonotypes between healthy human individuals. Study results and caveats: Estimated clonotype richness was generally higher in naive than memory subsets.

The donors, healthy adults who were HIV-negative, had experienced no recent acute infections or vaccinations. Naive CD45RA+ and memory CD45RA-negative subsets were split from CD4+ cells. Notes on this clone: Its cognate antigen is unknown.

Produced via immunoSEQ multiplex PCR; TCRdb's table is partial and in-frame only. In the table there are about 1 million clones, about 70% of which are singletons. Germline lookup yields CDR1 SGHRS and CDR2 YFSETQ. The CDR3 runs to 16 residues. Sequencing was performed on memory CD4+ T cells sorted from blood. Subset here: CD45RA-negative fraction. The TCR was taken from a man younger than 35 in good health. This chain joins TRBV5-1 and TRBJ2-5, with TRBD2 matching 16 bases. The CDR3 nucleotides are TGCCATATGGGACTAGCGGGGGGGCTTTCTCCAGAGACCCAGTACTTC. Translated: CHMGLAGGLSPETQYF.